This T cell receptor (beta chain) appears in the sequencing data of a study of STAT5B mutations in CD4+ large granular lymphocyte leukemia. Profiling relied on immunoSEQ multiplex PCR, and the TCRdb table lists in-frame clones only, not all of them. Among about 5,000 clones listed, more than 60% were seen once. The CDR3 spans 15 residues. V was clipped by 5 bases and J by 7 bases, with 18 bases between them. Germline lookup yields CDR1 SEHNR and CDR2 FQNEAQ (reference sequence). The receptor's source is a man at least 80 years old with CD4+ T-cell large granular lymphocyte leukemia. Sequenced material: PBMCs. The genes are TRBV7-9 and TRBJ1-5, with D possibly being TRBD1 (5 bases). The chain's CDR3 is CASSHQGSSGQPQHF. Written as DNA, the CDR3 is TGTGCCAGCAGCCATCAGGGTTCATCGGGGCAGCCCCAGCATTTT.